This T cell receptor beta chain was recorded in a study of blood T cells in healthy people across ages. Germline V gene sequence: CDR1 DFQATT, CDR2 SNEGSKA (reference sequence). This CDR3 has 16 residues. Study-level findings and limits: For the donors, CMV status was unknown and possibly confounded expanded clonotype changes. It was the long-lived donors that had more naive CD4+ cells and higher diversity than aged donors.

Next came a second PCR, run for 7 to 11 cycles, which used a sample-barcoded 5' primer along with a J-beta primer mix. Through a template-switch adaptor with 12 random nucleotides, each cDNA molecule received a tag. Every individual sample yielded 2.5 million or more paired-end reads (each containing CDR3). TCRdb re-analysed the 5' RACE reads in MiXCR, keeping a single row per CDR3 protein. Here the sample spans more than 800,000 distinct CDR3 sequences, under 45% being singletons. Worth noting for this clonotype: Its cognate antigen is unknown.

V and J are TRBV20-1 and TRBJ2-1, with 8 bases matching TRBD2. The J call is in doubt because the DNA end fits TRBJ2-7 better. The TCR originated in an older woman in good health. The sequenced sample consisted of blood. The CDR3 nucleotides are TGCAGTGCTTTCCTCGCGAGCGGGAGCTCCTACAATGAGCAGTACTTC. Its translation: CSAFLASGSSYNEQYF.